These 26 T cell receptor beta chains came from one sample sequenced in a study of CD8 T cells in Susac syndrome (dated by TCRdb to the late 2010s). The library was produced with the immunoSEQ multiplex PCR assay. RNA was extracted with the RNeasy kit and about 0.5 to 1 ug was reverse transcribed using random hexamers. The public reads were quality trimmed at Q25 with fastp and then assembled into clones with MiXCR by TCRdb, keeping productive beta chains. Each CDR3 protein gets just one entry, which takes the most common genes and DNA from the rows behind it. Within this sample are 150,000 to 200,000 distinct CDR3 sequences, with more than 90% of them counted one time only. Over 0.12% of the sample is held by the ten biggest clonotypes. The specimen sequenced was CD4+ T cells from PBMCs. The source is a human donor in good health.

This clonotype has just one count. CDR3 amino acids: CASSLTQATDTQYF. The CDR3 DNA is TGTGCCAGCAGCTTAACCCAGGCCACAGATACGCAGTATTTT. The chain uses TRBV7-6 and TRBJ2-3, with no clear D. This CDR3 contains 14 residues. The V and J ends lost 2 bases and 2 bases respectively, with 8 bases between them. Looked up from germline, CDR1 is SGHVS and CDR2 is FNYEAQ.

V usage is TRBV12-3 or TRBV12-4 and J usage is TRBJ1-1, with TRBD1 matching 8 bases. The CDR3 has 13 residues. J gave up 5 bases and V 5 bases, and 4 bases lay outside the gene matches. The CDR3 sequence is CASSPRTGTEAFF. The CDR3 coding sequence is TGTGCCAGCAGTCCCCGGACAGGGACTGAAGCTTTCTTT.

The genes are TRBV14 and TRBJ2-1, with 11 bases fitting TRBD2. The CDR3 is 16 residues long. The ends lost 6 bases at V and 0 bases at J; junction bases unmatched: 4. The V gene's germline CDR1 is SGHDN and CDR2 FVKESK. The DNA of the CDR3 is TGTGCCAGCAGAGGACTAGCGGGTGCCTCCTACAATGAGCAGTTCTTC. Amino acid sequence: CASRGLAGASYNEQFF.

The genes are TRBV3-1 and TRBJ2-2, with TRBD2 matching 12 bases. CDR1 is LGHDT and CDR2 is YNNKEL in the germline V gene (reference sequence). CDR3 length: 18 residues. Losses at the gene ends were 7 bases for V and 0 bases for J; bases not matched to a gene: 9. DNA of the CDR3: TGTGCCAGCACCCGAACTAGCGGGGGGTTACCGAACACCGGGGAGCTGTTTTTT. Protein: CASTRTSGGLPNTGELFF.

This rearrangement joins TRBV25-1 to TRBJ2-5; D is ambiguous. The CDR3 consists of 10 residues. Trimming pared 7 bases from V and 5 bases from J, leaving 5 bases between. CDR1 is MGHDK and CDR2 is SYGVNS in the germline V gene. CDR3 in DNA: TGTGCCAGCACTTCCGAGACCCAGTACTTC. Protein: CASTSETQYF.

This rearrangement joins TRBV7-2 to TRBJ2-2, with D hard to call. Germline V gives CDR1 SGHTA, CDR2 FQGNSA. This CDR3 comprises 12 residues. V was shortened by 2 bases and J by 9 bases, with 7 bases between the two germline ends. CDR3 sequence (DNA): TGTGCCAGCAGCTTACTAGAGAGGGAGCTGTTTTTT. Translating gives CASSLLERELFF.

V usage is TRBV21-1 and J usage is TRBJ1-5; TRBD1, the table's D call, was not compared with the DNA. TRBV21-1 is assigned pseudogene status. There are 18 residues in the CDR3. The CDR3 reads CAIRKTGKPTVSNQPQHF. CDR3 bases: TGTGCCATCCGAAAAACGGGGAAGCCCACTGTAAGCAATCAGCCCCAGCATTTT.

The CDR3 nucleotides read TGTGCCAGCAGCGCCCAGGAGGGGACTAGCGGGGGACATACGCAGTATTTT. Translation gives CASSAQEGTSGGHTQYF. The rearrangement joins TRBV11-2 to TRBJ2-3, with 14 bases lining up with TRBD2. CDR3 length: 17 residues. The trim removed 5 bases at V and 7 bases at J, leaving 11 bases unmatched. The germline gives CDR1 SGHAT, CDR2 FQNNGV.

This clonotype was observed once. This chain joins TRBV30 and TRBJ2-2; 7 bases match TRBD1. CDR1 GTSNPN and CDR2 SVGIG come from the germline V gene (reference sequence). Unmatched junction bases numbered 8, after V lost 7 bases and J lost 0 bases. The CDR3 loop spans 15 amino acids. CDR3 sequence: CASKTGTANTGELFF. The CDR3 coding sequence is TGTGCCTCGAAAACCGGGACAGCGAACACCGGGGAGCTGTTTTTT.

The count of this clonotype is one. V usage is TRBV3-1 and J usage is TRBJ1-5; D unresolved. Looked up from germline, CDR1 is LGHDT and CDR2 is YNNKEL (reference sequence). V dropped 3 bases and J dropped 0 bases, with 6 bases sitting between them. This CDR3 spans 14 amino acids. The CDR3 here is CASSHSYSNQPQHF. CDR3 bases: TGTGCCAGCAGCCATTCCTATAGCAATCAGCCCCAGCATTTT.

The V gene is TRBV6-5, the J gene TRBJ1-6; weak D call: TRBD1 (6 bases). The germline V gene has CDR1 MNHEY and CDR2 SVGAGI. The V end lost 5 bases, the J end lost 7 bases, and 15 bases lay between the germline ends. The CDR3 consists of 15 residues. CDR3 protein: CASSDLGASNSPLHF. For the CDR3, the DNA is TGTGCCAGCAGTGACTTGGGGGCCAGCAATTCACCCCTCCACTTT.

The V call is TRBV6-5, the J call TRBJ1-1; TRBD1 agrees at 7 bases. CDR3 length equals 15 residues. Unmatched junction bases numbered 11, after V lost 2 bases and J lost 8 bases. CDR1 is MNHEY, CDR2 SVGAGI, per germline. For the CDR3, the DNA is TGTGCCAGCAGTTACGGTATACAGGGGATCAGGGAAGCTTTCTTT. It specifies CASSYGIQGIREAFF.

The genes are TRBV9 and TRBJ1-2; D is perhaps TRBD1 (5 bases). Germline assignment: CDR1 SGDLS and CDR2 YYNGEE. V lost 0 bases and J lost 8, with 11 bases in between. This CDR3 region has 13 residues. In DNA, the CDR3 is TGTGCCAGCAGCGTAGGTTCCAGGGAGGGCTACACCTTC. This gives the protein CASSVGSREGYTF.

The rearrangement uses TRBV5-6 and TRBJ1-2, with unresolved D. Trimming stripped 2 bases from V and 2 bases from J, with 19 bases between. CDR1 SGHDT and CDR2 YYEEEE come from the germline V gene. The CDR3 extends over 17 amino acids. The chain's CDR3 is CASSFNSGRNENYGYTF. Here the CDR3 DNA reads TGTGCCAGCAGCTTCAATTCAGGACGGAATGAGAACTATGGCTACACCTTC. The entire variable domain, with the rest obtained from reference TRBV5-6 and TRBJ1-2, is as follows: DAGVTQSPTHLIKTRGQQVTLRCSPKSGHDTVSWYQQALGQGPQFIFQYYEEEERQRGNFPDRFSGHQFPNYSSELNVNALLLGDSALYLCASSFNSGRNENYGYTFGSGTRLTVV.

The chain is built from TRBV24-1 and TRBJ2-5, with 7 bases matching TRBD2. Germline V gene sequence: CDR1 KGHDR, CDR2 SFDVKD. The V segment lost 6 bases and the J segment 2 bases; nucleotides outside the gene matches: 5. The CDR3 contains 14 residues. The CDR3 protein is CATSRSGGQETQYF. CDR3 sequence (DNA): TGTGCCACCAGTCGTTCGGGAGGACAAGAGACCCAGTACTTC.

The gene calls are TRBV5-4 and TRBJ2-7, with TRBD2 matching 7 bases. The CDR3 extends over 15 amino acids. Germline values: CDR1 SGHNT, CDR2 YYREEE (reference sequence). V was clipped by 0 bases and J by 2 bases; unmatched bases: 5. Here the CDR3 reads CASSLGQRGPYEQYF. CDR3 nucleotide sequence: TGTGCCAGCAGCTTGGGACAGCGGGGCCCCTACGAGCAGTACTTC.

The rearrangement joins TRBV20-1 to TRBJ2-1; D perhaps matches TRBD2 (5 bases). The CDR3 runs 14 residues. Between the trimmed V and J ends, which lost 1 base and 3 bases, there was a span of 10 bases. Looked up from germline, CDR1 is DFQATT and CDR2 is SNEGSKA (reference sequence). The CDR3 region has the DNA TGCAGTGCTAGAGCGCCTAGCATCTACAATGAGCAGTTCTTC. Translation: CSARAPSIYNEQFF.

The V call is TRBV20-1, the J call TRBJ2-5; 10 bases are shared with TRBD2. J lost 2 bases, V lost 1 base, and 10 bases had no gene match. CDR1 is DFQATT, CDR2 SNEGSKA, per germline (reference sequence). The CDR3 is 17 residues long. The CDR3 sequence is CSARGSGGPNIQETQYF. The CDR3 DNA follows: TGCAGTGCTAGAGGTAGCGGGGGGCCCAATATTCAAGAGACCCAGTACTTC.

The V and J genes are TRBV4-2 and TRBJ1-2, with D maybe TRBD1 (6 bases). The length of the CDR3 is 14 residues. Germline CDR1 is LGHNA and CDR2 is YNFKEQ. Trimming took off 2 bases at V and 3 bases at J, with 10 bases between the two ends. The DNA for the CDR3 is TGTGCCAGCAGCCAACTCGACAGGTACTATGGCTACACCTTC. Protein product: CASSQLDRYYGYTF.

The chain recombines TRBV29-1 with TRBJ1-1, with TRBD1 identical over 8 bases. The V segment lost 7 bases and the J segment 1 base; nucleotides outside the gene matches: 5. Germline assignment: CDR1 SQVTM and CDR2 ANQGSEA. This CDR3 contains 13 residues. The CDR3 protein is CSADRVGNTEAFF. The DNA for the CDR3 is TGCAGCGCGGACAGGGTGGGGAACACTGAAGCTTTCTTT.

The DNA for the CDR3 is TGTGCCAGCAGTTTTCCACCCGGCTCGACCTCCTACGAGCAGTACTTC. It codes for CASSFPPGSTSYEQYF. This sequence joins TRBV6-2 or TRBV6-3 and TRBJ2-7; D unclear. The germline gives CDR1 MNHEY, CDR2 SVGEGT. The V and J ends lost 4 bases and 0 bases respectively, with 16 bases between them. The CDR3 is 16 amino acids.

The CDR3 DNA sequence: TGTGCCAGCGGCTCCGGACAGACCGTTAATTCACCCCTCCACTTT. Translating gives CASGSGQTVNSPLHF. The chain links TRBV2 to TRBJ1-6, with D possibly TRBD1 on 6 matching bases. From germline, CDR1 is SNHLY and CDR2 FYNNEI. V was pared by 8 bases and J by 6 bases, with 17 bases between. CDR3 length equals 15 residues. The complete variable domain, with remaining parts taken from reference TRBV2 and TRBJ1-6, reads EPEVTQTPSHQVTQMGQEVILRCVPISNHLYFYWYRQILGQKVEFLVSFYNNEISEKSEIFDDQFSVERPDGSNFTLKIRSTKLEDSAMYFCASGSGQTVNSPLHFGNGTRLTVT.

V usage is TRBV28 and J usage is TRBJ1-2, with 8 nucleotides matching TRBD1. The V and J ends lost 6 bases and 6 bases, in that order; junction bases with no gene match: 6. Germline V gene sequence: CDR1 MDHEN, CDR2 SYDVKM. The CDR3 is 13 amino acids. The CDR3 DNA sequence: TGTGCCAGCAGATCCCAGACAGGGGATGGCTACACCTTC. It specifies CASRSQTGDGYTF.

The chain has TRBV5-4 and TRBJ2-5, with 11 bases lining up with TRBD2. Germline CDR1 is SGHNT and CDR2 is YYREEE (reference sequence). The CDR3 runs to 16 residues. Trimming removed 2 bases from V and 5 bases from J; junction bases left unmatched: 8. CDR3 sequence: CASSLEPGLAEETQYF. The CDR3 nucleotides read TGTGCCAGCAGCTTAGAACCGGGACTAGCGGAGGAGACCCAGTACTTC. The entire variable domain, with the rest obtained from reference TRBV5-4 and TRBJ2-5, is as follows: ETGVTQSPTHLIKTRGQQVTLRCSSQSGHNTVSWYQQALGQGPQFIFQYYREEENGRGNFPPRFSGLQFPNYSSELNVNALELDDSALYLCASSLEPGLAEETQYFGPGTRLLVL.

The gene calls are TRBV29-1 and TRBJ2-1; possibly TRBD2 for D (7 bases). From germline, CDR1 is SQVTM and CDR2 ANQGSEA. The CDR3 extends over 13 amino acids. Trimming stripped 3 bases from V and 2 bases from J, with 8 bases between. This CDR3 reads CSVEGGPYNEQFF. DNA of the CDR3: TGCAGCGTTGAGGGGGGGCCCTACAATGAGCAGTTCTTC.

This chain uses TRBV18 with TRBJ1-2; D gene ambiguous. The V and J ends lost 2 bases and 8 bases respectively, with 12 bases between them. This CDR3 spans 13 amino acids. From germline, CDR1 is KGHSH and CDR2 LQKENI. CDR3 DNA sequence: TGTGCCAGCTCACCAGGGAACGAAAGAGGCTACACCTTC. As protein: CASSPGNERGYTF.